The 28 T cell receptor beta chains below were found in one sample sequenced in a study of T cell repertoires in cytomegalovirus infection. MiXCR, run by TCRdb on the reads, gives a single entry per CDR3 protein. The sample lists hundreds of thousands of distinct CDR3 sequences; 30% to 40% were seen once. Their antigens remain unidentified. The input for sequencing was cultured CD8+ T cells from PBMCs, taken from culture after CMV antigen stimulation. These receptors were obtained from a human donor in good health (CMV status not recorded). Some clones in this sample may be carry-over from other donors' samples.

This clonotype was counted many times. This chain connects TRBV7-9 to TRBJ2-7; 9 bases map to TRBD1. The V segment lost 4 bases and the J segment 7 bases; nucleotides outside the gene matches: 17. CDR3 length: 17 amino acids. Looked up from germline, CDR1 is SEHNR and CDR2 is FQNEAQ (reference sequence). CDR3 in amino acids: CASSSPGTGTPRREQYF. Here the CDR3 DNA reads TGTGCCAGCAGCTCGCCCGGGACAGGGACACCTAGAAGGGAGCAGTACTTC.

The chain recombines TRBV6-6 with TRBJ2-3, with 15 bases that match TRBD2. Looked up from germline, CDR1 is MNHNY and CDR2 is SVGAGI (reference sequence). Trimming took 2 bases from V and 3 from J; bases not matched to a gene: 9. The CDR3 extends over 19 amino acids. The CDR3 DNA reads as TGTGCCAGCAGTTACCCCCGGGGACTAGCGGGGGGAGGGACAGATACGCAGTATTTT. Amino acids: CASSYPRGLAGGGTDTQYF.

This clonotype showed up just a few times. This chain links TRBV4-3 with TRBJ1-2, with 9 bases fitting TRBD1. The J segment lost 4 bases and the V segment lost 3 bases, leaving 9 bases of the junction unmatched. The CDR3 has 16 amino acids. CDR1 is LGHNA, CDR2 YSLEER, per germline. CDR3: CASSQFTGGASYGYTF. Written as DNA, the CDR3 is TGCGCCAGCAGCCAGTTCACAGGGGGCGCGAGCTATGGCTACACCTTC.

The table lists this clonotype with many counts. The chain is built from TRBV6-5 and TRBJ2-1, with 13 bases identical to TRBD2. V dropped 0 bases and J dropped 3; count of bases not matched to a gene: 2. Germline V gives CDR1 MNHEY, CDR2 SVGAGI. CDR3 length: 17 residues. In DNA form, the CDR3 reads TGTGCCAGCAGTTACTCGGGACTAGCGGGGAACTACAATGAGCAGTTCTTC. Its translation: CASSYSGLAGNYNEQFF.

This clonotype was seen more than once but under ten times. CDR3 DNA sequence: TGTGCCAGCTCTTATACAGGGGGGTCCTATAATTCACCCCTCCACTTT. It specifies CASSYTGGSYNSPLHF. The rearrangement joins TRBV5-8 to TRBJ1-6, with 8 bases fitting TRBD1. Germline CDR1 reads SGHTS; CDR2 reads YDEGEE. V lost 7 bases, J lost 1 base, and 7 bases stayed unmatched. This CDR3 has 16 amino acids.

The CDR3 sequence is CSARDGPYEQYF. The CDR3 DNA is TGCAGTGCTAGGGACGGTCCCTACGAGCAGTACTTC. V gene TRBV20-1 combines with J gene TRBJ2-7; D not certain. Trimming removed 3 bases from V and 2 bases from J, with 8 bases in between. Germline lookup yields CDR1 DFQATT and CDR2 SNEGSKA (reference sequence). The CDR3 extends over 12 amino acids.

Notes on this clonotype: Being one base from a much bigger clone, this may be a read error. The CDR3 region has the DNA TGTGTCAGCAGCAACGGGGATGTGTTGGGGGGGCGGTACGAGCAGTACTTC. Residues: CVSSNGDVLGGRYEQYF. The chain recombines TRBV7-6 with TRBJ2-7; a possible D gene is TRBD2 (7 bases). The CDR3 is 17 residues long. Germline loops: CDR1 SGHVS, CDR2 FNYEAQ. Based on the CDR3 plus reference TRBV7-6 and TRBJ2-7, the full variable domain is GAGVSQSPRYKVTKRGQDVALRCDPISGHVSLYWYRQALGQGPEFLTYFNYEAQQDKSGLPNDRFSAERPEGSISTLTIQRTEQRDSAMYRCVSSNGDVLGGRYEQYFGPGTRLTVT.

This clonotype was observed a few times. The chain has TRBV13 and TRBJ2-1; 14 bases line up with TRBD2. V shed 1 base and J 0 bases; nucleotides not matched to a gene: 11. CDR3 size: 21 residues. Per germline, CDR1 PRHDT and CDR2 FYEKMQ (reference sequence). CDR3: CASSLEAGLAGVQSSYNEQFF. CDR3 in DNA: TGTGCCAGCAGCTTAGAAGCGGGACTAGCGGGGGTCCAAAGCTCCTACAATGAGCAGTTCTTC.

This clonotype was seen only a few times. The chain recombines TRBV20-1 with TRBJ2-3; either TRBD1 or TRBD2 may fit D (6 bases each). V was trimmed by 0 bases and J by 2 bases, leaving 12 bases between them. Per germline, CDR1 DFQATT and CDR2 SNEGSKA (reference sequence). This CDR3 is built from 15 residues. This chain's CDR3 is CSARDGGGITDTQYF. CDR3 nucleotides: TGCAGTGCTAGAGATGGAGGGGGAATCACAGATACGCAGTATTTT.

The chain recombines TRBV7-9 with TRBJ1-2, with TRBD1 matching over 8 bases. CDR3 length equals 14 residues. The V segment lost 1 base and the J segment 6 bases; nucleotides outside the gene matches: 4. CDR1 and CDR2 (germline): SEHNR, FQNEAQ (reference sequence). The DNA for the CDR3 is TGTGCCAGCAGCTTAGGGACAGGGCGGGATGGCTACACCTTC. It yields the protein CASSLGTGRDGYTF.

The rearrangement joins TRBV19 to TRBJ2-3, with 8 bases identical to TRBD1. The J segment lost 5 bases and the V segment lost 4 bases, leaving 2 bases of the junction unmatched. This CDR3 region has 13 residues. CDR1 LNHDA and CDR2 SQIVND come from the germline V gene (reference sequence). CDR3 region: CASSTGGVDTQYF. The CDR3 DNA reads as TGTGCCAGTAGTACAGGGGGCGTAGATACGCAGTATTTT.

This clonotype was detected a few times. The V call is TRBV14, the J call TRBJ2-1; no clear D. Germline V CDR1 and CDR2: SGHDN, FVKESK. V gave up 5 bases and J gave up 5 bases, with 13 bases separating them. The CDR3 extends over 14 amino acids. The CDR3 DNA reads TGTGCCAGCAGCTCCTCTTTCACAAACAATGAGCAGTTCTTC. It specifies CASSSSFTNNEQFF. Combining the CDR3 with reference TRBV14 and TRBJ2-1 gives the whole variable domain EAGVTQFPSHSVIEKGQTVTLRCDPISGHDNLYWYRRVMGKEIKFLLHFVKESKQDESGMPNNRFLAERTGGTYSTLKVQPAELEDSGVYFCASSSSFTNNEQFFGPGTRLTVL.

This chain joins TRBV27 and TRBJ2-1, with D possibly matching TRBD1 (5 bases). Germline CDR1 and CDR2: MNHEY and SMNVEV (reference sequence). V was pared by 6 bases and J by 2 bases, with 17 bases between. The CDR3 loop spans 16 amino acids. The CDR3 nucleotides are TGTGCCAGCAGCCCAAATGAAGGGGCAGCCTACAATGAGCAGTTCTTC. It encodes CASSPNEGAAYNEQFF.

This clonotype has more than one count but fewer than ten. V gene TRBV27 combines with J gene TRBJ2-5; D is perhaps TRBD1 or TRBD2 (5 bases each). Germline values: CDR1 MNHEY, CDR2 SMNVEV (reference sequence). V lost 8 bases and J lost 2, with 12 bases in between. This CDR3 has 13 residues. The CDR3 loop reads CASGRGGQETQYF. Written as DNA, the CDR3 is TGTGCCAGCGGACGTGGGGGTCAAGAGACCCAGTACTTC.

This chain joins TRBV5-6 and TRBJ1-2, with 8 bases matching TRBD1. Germline lookup yields CDR1 SGHDT and CDR2 YYEEEE. The V gene end was trimmed by 4 bases and the J gene end by 6 bases; junction bases not matched to a gene: 8. The CDR3 spans 14 residues. CDR3 amino acids: CASSPGQAKNGYTF. As DNA, the CDR3 is TGTGCCAGCAGCCCGGGACAGGCAAAAAATGGCTACACCTTC.

In this sample, this clonotype turned up a few times. CDR3 region: CASSYGASKETQYF. For the CDR3, the DNA is TGTGCCAGCAGTTACGGGGCAAGTAAGGAGACCCAGTACTTC. The J gene is TRBJ2-5, the V gene TRBV6-2 or TRBV6-3; tentatively, D is TRBD1 (5 bases). V shed 2 bases and J shed 5 bases, with 12 bases lying between them. This CDR3 comprises 14 residues. Germline CDR1 and CDR2: MNHEY and SVGEGT.

The chain couples TRBV2 to TRBJ2-2, with D perhaps assigned TRBD1 or TRBD2 (6 bases each). The CDR3 extends over 16 amino acids. CDR1 and CDR2 (germline): SNHLY, FYNNEI. Deletions cut 4 bases from V and 6 bases from J, with 18 bases between. As DNA, the CDR3 is TGTGCCAGCAGTGGGGGGGCCAGGGAGATGGCCGGGGAGCTGTTTTTT. This gives the protein CASSGGAREMAGELFF. Combining the CDR3 with reference TRBV2 and TRBJ2-2 gives the whole variable domain EPEVTQTPSHQVTQMGQEVILRCVPISNHLYFYWYRQILGQKVEFLVSFYNNEISEKSEIFDDQFSVERPDGSNFTLKIRSTKLEDSAMYFCASSGGAREMAGELFFGEGSRLTVL.

The genes are TRBV2 and TRBJ2-7; D perhaps matches TRBD1 (6 bases). The CDR3 totals 10 residues. The V gene's germline CDR1 is SNHLY and CDR2 FYNNEI. Trimming removed 6 bases at V and 7 bases at J, with 7 bases between. The chain's CDR3 is CASRRGEQYF. As DNA, the CDR3 is TGTGCCAGCAGGAGGGGGGAGCAGTACTTC.

The sample holds one count of this clonotype. This rearrangement joins TRBV6-5 to TRBJ2-7; the D is unclear. The CDR3 covers 14 residues. Trimming pared 7 bases from V and 4 bases from J, leaving 17 bases between. Germline CDR1 MNHEY, CDR2 SVGAGI. The CDR3 DNA reads as TGTGCCAGCACCCGAAGCCCTTGGATGTACGAGCAGTACTTC. This sequence encodes CASTRSPWMYEQYF.

This clonotype was seen repeatedly, ten times or more. This chain links TRBV12-5 with TRBJ2-2; no definite D call. V dropped 6 bases and J dropped 3 bases, with 17 bases sitting between them. The V gene's germline CDR1 is LGHNT and CDR2 FRNRAP. The CDR3 is 16 residues long. CDR3 in DNA: TGTGCTAGTGGACCCTTGGGAACTGGTTACACCGGGGAGCTGTTTTTT. It specifies CASGPLGTGYTGELFF.

In this sample, this clonotype turned up a few times. The chain carries TRBV2 and TRBJ2-6; the match to TRBD1 covers 9 bases. The CDR3 is 17 residues long. The ends lost 5 bases at V and 0 bases at J; junction bases unmatched: 5. Germline assignment: CDR1 SNHLY and CDR2 FYNNEI. CDR3 nucleotide sequence: TGTGCCAGCAGTTGGGACAGGGTTAACTCTGGGGCCAACGTCCTGACTTTC. Translation gives CASSWDRVNSGANVLTF.

The V call is TRBV6-2 or TRBV6-3, the J call TRBJ2-4; 8 nucleotides match TRBD1. Per germline, CDR1 MNHEY and CDR2 SVGEGT. This CDR3 has 16 amino acids. Unmatched junction bases numbered 6, after V lost 4 bases and J lost 1 base. CDR3 coding DNA: TGTGCCAGCAGTTCCCCGAGACAGGGGGCCAAAAACATTCAGTACTTC. Protein sequence: CASSSPRQGAKNIQYF.

This chain uses TRBV6-5 with TRBJ2-7; 12 nucleotides align to TRBD2. CDR1 and CDR2 (germline): MNHEY, SVGAGI. Trimming cost V 5 bases and J 4 bases; bases outside gene matches: 6. There are 15 residues in the CDR3. Written as DNA, the CDR3 is TGTGCCAGCAGTCCTGGACTAGCGGGAAAATACGAGCAGTACTTC. Translated: CASSPGLAGKYEQYF.

V gene TRBV27 combines with J gene TRBJ2-1, with D possibly being TRBD1 (6 bases). This CDR3 has 13 residues. V was clipped by 3 bases and J by 7 bases, with 10 bases between them. Per germline, CDR1 MNHEY and CDR2 SMNVEV (reference sequence). CDR3 nucleotides: TGTGCCAGCAGTTTCAATCAGGGGAATGAGCAGTTCTTC. It is translated as CASSFNQGNEQFF.

Points on this clonotype: Given a much more abundant clone one base away, this may be a read error. V usage is TRBV12-3 or TRBV12-4 and J usage is TRBJ2-2; no clear D. Trimming stripped 6 bases from V and 1 base from J, with 9 bases between. This CDR3 is built from 14 residues. The CDR3 DNA follows: TGTGCCAGCAGATTGACGGTGAACACCGGGGAGCTGTTTTTT. Protein: CASRLTVNTGELFF.

V is TRBV6-4 and J is TRBJ1-4; the match to TRBD1 covers 7 bases. The CDR3 covers 16 residues. Per the germline V gene, CDR1 is MRHNA and CDR2 is SNTAGT. V lost 0 bases, J lost 8 bases, and 9 bases stayed unmatched. CDR3 region: CASSDSSRDSPEKLFF. CDR3 DNA: TGTGCCAGCAGTGACTCCTCCCGGGACAGTCCCGAAAAACTGTTTTTT.

The chain links TRBV12-3 or TRBV12-4 to TRBJ2-2; tentative D call: TRBD1 (6 bases). The CDR3 is made up of 17 amino acids. The V end was cut by 4 bases, the J end by 1 base, with 16 bases between. The CDR3 reads CASSSFTGTRNTGELFF. The CDR3 coding sequence is TGTGCCAGCAGTTCTTTCACCGGGACACGGAACACCGGGGAGCTGTTTTTT.

The chain employs TRBV19 and TRBJ1-4, with 8 bases lining up with TRBD1. The CDR3 spans 16 residues. Germline CDR1 LNHDA, CDR2 SQIVND (reference sequence). Unmatched junction bases numbered 15, after V lost 7 bases and J lost 8 bases. The CDR3 loop is CASTKSRTGRQEKLFF. CDR3 nucleotides: TGTGCCAGTACCAAATCTCGGACAGGGCGTCAGGAAAAACTGTTTTTT.